This T cell receptor (beta chain) was captured by sequencing in a study of cytomegalovirus exposure and HLA in healthy donors. This CDR3 comprises 13 residues. Trimming removed 4 bases from V and 11 bases from J, with 17 bases in between. Germline V gene sequence: CDR1 SEHNR, CDR2 FQNEAQ (reference sequence). Remarks on this clone: What it binds is not known.

The PCR made use of 60 Vbeta and 13 Jbeta primers. Using immunoSEQ multiplex PCR, the repertoire was profiled, and TCRdb retains in-frame clones only, with some absent. Of tens of thousands of clones listed, 55% to 80% are singletons. Regarding the study as a whole: When presence/absence was analysed, sequencing depth was taken to be roughly uniform across donors. More clonal expansion characterized HLA-associated TCR beta chains than equally common others in a later analysis.

Sequenced input: PBMCs. This TCR was sampled from a woman between 50 and 59 years old in good health and CMV-seropositive. The chain carries TRBV7-9 and TRBJ1-1; D is ambiguous. The CDR3 nucleotides read TGTGCCAGCAGCTCTCGAGAACCCATTCCGGCTTTCTTT. This translates into CASSSREPIPAFF.